Shown below are 9 T cell receptor beta chains from a single sample sequenced in a study of blood T cell repertoires in COVID-19. Sequenced by immunoSEQ multiplex PCR; TCRdb stores in-frame clones only, minus some. The table lists around 280,000 clones, roughly nine tenths of them singletons. Sequencing used peripheral blood. The receptor source for this set is a woman between 50 and 59 years old who had recovered from COVID-19.

V gene TRBV5-1 combines with J gene TRBJ1-4; possibly TRBD1 for D (5 bases). V gave up 4 bases and J gave up 6 bases, with 13 bases separating them. This CDR3 has 14 amino acids. CDR1 and CDR2 (germline): SGHRS, YFSETQ. In DNA form, the CDR3 reads TGCGCCAGCAGCCCCGGGGGGGGAGATGAAAAACTGTTTTTT. Its protein product is CASSPGGGDEKLFF.

In its sample, this clone was seen once. The chain carries TRBV19 and TRBJ2-1; 8 bases agree with TRBD2. The CDR3 contains 13 residues. The germline V gene encodes CDR1 LNHDA and CDR2 SQIVND (reference sequence). With 7 bases clipped from V and 12 bases from J, the junction kept 11 bases outside the gene matches. The CDR3 DNA follows: TGTGCCAGTACCCTCGGCGGACTAGCAGGGCAGTTCTTC. Translation gives CASTLGGLAGQFF.

In this sample, this clone turned up a few times. The V gene is TRBV9, the J gene TRBJ2-3; the D is unclear. Trimming stripped 0 bases from V and 4 bases from J, with 6 bases between. The CDR3 runs 13 residues. The germline CDR1 and CDR2 sequences are SGDLS and YYNGEE. The CDR3: CASSVDNPDTQYF. CDR3 coding DNA: TGTGCCAGCAGCGTAGACAACCCAGATACGCAGTATTTT.

The chain is built from TRBV6-6 and TRBJ2-7; TRBD2 might be the D (5 bases). The germline V and J ends were trimmed by 10 bases and 6 bases, with 16 bases remaining between them. The CDR3 is 12 residues long. CDR1 is MNHNY and CDR2 is SVGAGI in the germline V gene (reference sequence). In DNA form, the CDR3 reads TGTGCCACGCGGACTCTAATGGGCGAGCAGTACTTC. It codes for CATRTLMGEQYF.

The CDR3 spells CASSVAGVGGDEQYF. Here the CDR3 DNA reads TGTGCCAGCAGCGTAGCGGGAGTAGGTGGGGACGAGCAGTACTTC. The genes are TRBV27 and TRBJ2-7, with TRBD2 matching 9 bases. Germline CDR1 reads MNHEY; CDR2 reads SMNVEV (reference sequence). V shed 6 bases and J 5 bases; nucleotides not matched to a gene: 11. The CDR3 consists of 15 residues.

This chain uses TRBV7-8 with TRBJ2-7, with TRBD2 matching 10 bases. Trimming took 2 bases from V and 2 from J; bases not matched to a gene: 3. This CDR3 region has 15 residues. Germline loops: CDR1 SGHVS, CDR2 FQNEAQ. The CDR3 loop is CASSLYSGGAYEQYF. The CDR3 bases are TGTGCCAGCAGCTTATACAGCGGGGGGGCCTACGAGCAGTACTTC.

The chain has TRBV30 and TRBJ2-3; 7 bases line up with TRBD1. Per the germline V gene, CDR1 is GTSNPN and CDR2 is SVGIG (reference sequence). CDR3 length: 12 amino acids. V lost 5 bases, J lost 3 bases, and 2 bases stayed unmatched. CDR3 nucleotides: TGTGCCTGGGAGGACAGGACAGATACGCAGTATTTT. It yields the protein CAWEDRTDTQYF. Combining the CDR3 with reference TRBV30 and TRBJ2-3 gives the whole variable domain SQTIHQWPATLVQPVGSPLSLECTVEGTSNPNLYWYRQAAGRGLQLLFYSVGIGQISSEVPQNLSASRPQDRQFILSSKKLLLSDSGFYLCAWEDRTDTQYFGPGTRLTVL.

This chain uses TRBV6-4 with TRBJ1-5, with 7 bases lining up with TRBD1. The CDR3 consists of 13 residues. Trimming took 8 bases from V and 4 from J; bases not matched to a gene: 5. The V gene's germline CDR1 is MRHNA and CDR2 SNTAGT. The CDR3 is CASSPDRNQPQHF. As DNA, the CDR3 is TGTGCCAGCTCCCCGGACAGGAATCAGCCCCAGCATTTT.

The J gene is TRBJ2-2, the V gene TRBV14, with 7 positions matching TRBD2. This CDR3 has 15 amino acids. The J segment lost 6 bases and the V segment lost 3 bases, leaving 7 bases of the junction unmatched. Germline V lookup: CDR1 SGHDN, CDR2 FVKESK. The CDR3 spells CASSHRLAAAGELFF. The DNA of the CDR3 is TGTGCCAGCAGCCACAGACTAGCCGCGGCCGGGGAGCTGTTTTTT.